The 8 T cell receptor beta chains in this list originate from one sample, sequenced in a study of cytomegalovirus exposure and HLA in healthy donors. The PCR employed 60 Vbeta primers together with 13 Jbeta primers. Assay used: immunoSEQ multiplex PCR; TCRdb lists only in-frame clones, some missing. The table includes 90,000 or so clones, around 82% detected once. The source material was PBMCs. The receptor source for this set is a young man in good health and CMV-seropositive.

This chain joins TRBV5-6 and TRBJ2-7, with 10 bases identical to TRBD2. Trimming at V came to 4 bases and at J to 3 bases, leaving 7 bases not matched to a gene. Germline V CDR1 and CDR2: SGHDT, YYEEEE. This CDR3 has 15 amino acids. CDR3 protein: CASSLAGEAYYEQYF. CDR3 in DNA: TGTGCCAGCAGCCTAGCGGGAGAGGCTTACTACGAGCAGTACTTC.

J is TRBJ1-1 and V is TRBV19; D is unclear. In germline, CDR1 is LNHDA, CDR2 SQIVND (reference sequence). This CDR3 has 16 residues. Between the trimmed V and J ends, which lost 5 bases and 0 bases, there was a span of 16 bases. This chain's CDR3 is CASSPTGPAMNTEAFF. The CDR3 DNA is TGTGCCAGTAGTCCCACGGGTCCGGCCATGAACACTGAAGCTTTCTTT.

The J gene is TRBJ1-1, the V gene TRBV6-4, with 8 bases matching TRBD1. Losses at the gene ends were 2 bases for V and 6 bases for J; bases not matched to a gene: 5. The CDR3 runs 14 residues. CDR1 MRHNA and CDR2 SNTAGT come from the germline V gene. CDR3 sequence (DNA): TGTGCCAGCAGTGACACCGGACAGGGCTCTGAAGCTTTCTTT. Its translation: CASSDTGQGSEAFF.

The genes are TRBV2 and TRBJ1-4; 8 nucleotides align to TRBD1. Trimming removed 5 bases from V and 8 bases from J; junction bases left unmatched: 7. The CDR3 loop spans 14 amino acids. Germline assignment: CDR1 SNHLY and CDR2 FYNNEI. The CDR3 region has the DNA TGTGCCAGCAGTCCGGACAGGGTCGGGGAAAAACTGTTTTTT. It is translated as CASSPDRVGEKLFF.

The chain uses TRBV5-4 and TRBJ2-1; tentative D call: TRBD2 (7 bases). The CDR3 has 16 residues. Germline-derived CDR1 and CDR2 are SGHNT and YYREEE (reference sequence). V lost 0 bases to trimming and J lost 4 bases, with 14 bases between them. The CDR3 sequence: CASSLDPAGTYNEQFF. The CDR3 nucleotides are TGTGCCAGCAGCTTGGACCCAGCGGGGACATACAATGAGCAGTTCTTC.

This clone was found once. The CDR3 here is CASSLAPAGQQYF. The CDR3 DNA follows: TGTGCCAGCAGCTTAGCCCCGGCGGGGCAGCAGTACTTC. This chain connects TRBV11-2 to TRBJ2-7, with D possibly being TRBD2 (6 bases). Between the trimmed V and J ends, which lost 1 base and 8 bases, there was a span of 12 bases. CDR1 and CDR2 (germline): SGHAT, FQNNGV. This CDR3 has 13 amino acids.

This chain connects TRBV4-1 to TRBJ1-2, with 7 bases that match TRBD1. There are 15 residues in the CDR3. Germline V gene sequence: CDR1 MGHRA, CDR2 YSYEKL. V lost 3 bases to trimming and J lost 5 bases; unmatched junction nucleotides: 9. The CDR3 DNA sequence: TGCGCCAGCAGCCAGGGGACAGAGAAGTATTATGGCTACACCTTC. Protein sequence: CASSQGTEKYYGYTF.

The chain joins TRBV6-6 to TRBJ2-7; tentatively, D is TRBD2 (6 bases). CDR3 size: 16 residues. Germline V CDR1 and CDR2: MNHNY, SVGAGI (reference sequence). V was shortened by 2 bases and J by 4 bases, with 18 bases between the two germline ends. CDR3 coding DNA: TGTGCCAGCAGTTACGAGCGTGGGAGGCTCGATTACGAGCAGTACTTC. This sequence encodes CASSYERGRLDYEQYF.